This section outlines one TCR beta chain sequence together with its context. The antigen is unknown. TCR beta CDR3 regions were amplified from RNA. First-round RT-PCR of the TCR CDR3 relied on the HTBI primer set. TCRdb recomputed calls from the multiplex PCR reads with MiXCR, one row per CDR3 protein. The data contain more than 500,000 distinct CDR3 sequences, about 16% of them singletons. The entry originates in a study of T cells in Graves' hyperthyroidism and ophthalmopathy. Diagnostic decisions used clinical symptoms, serum thyroxine and TRAb, thyroid ultrasound and orbital computed tomography. General study findings and limits: The model forecast ophthalmopathy, anticipating it by a median around 6.4 months before onset.

CDR1 is LNHNV, CDR2 YYDKDF, per germline (reference sequence). Trimming removed 4 bases at V and 4 bases at J, with 12 bases between. The CDR3 is made up of 14 amino acids. The chain recombines TRBV15 with TRBJ2-3; D is unclear. This receptor was identified in a woman aged 30 to 39 with Graves' ophthalmopathy. Source material: blood. The CDR3: CATSNSRVPDTQYF. In DNA form, the CDR3 reads TGTGCCACCAGCAACTCAAGGGTTCCAGATACGCAGTATTTT.